This T cell receptor (beta chain) was sequenced in a study of identical twins. Study outcomes and limitations: Some out-of-frame alpha sequences were shared by twins, and these showed excess low generation probability.

TCRdb reanalysed the 5' RACE reads using MiXCR and keeps one entry per CDR3 protein. This sample carries fewer than 250,000 distinct CDR3 sequences, approximately 16% of them seen once, and the ten largest clones take 40%. V was pared by 5 bases and J by 4 bases, with 10 bases of the junction left unmatched. This CDR3 contains 16 residues. The V gene's germline CDR1 is SEHNR and CDR2 FQNEAQ (reference sequence). The table lists this clonotype with a few counts. The antigen is unknown. The sample also formed part of further work on T cells expressing NK-cell markers. That report adds: Unclear, still, was the HCMV specificity of the expanded NKG2C+ T cell clones.

Sequencing used CD8+ T cells sorted from blood. The chain is built from TRBV7-9 and TRBJ2-1, with TRBD1 matching over 8 bases. This sequence was found in a woman younger than 30 in good health. The CDR3 coding sequence is TGTGCCAGCAGCGCAAGGCTGGGACAGGTGTACAATGAGCAGTTCTTC. Translated, it gives CASSARLGQVYNEQFF.